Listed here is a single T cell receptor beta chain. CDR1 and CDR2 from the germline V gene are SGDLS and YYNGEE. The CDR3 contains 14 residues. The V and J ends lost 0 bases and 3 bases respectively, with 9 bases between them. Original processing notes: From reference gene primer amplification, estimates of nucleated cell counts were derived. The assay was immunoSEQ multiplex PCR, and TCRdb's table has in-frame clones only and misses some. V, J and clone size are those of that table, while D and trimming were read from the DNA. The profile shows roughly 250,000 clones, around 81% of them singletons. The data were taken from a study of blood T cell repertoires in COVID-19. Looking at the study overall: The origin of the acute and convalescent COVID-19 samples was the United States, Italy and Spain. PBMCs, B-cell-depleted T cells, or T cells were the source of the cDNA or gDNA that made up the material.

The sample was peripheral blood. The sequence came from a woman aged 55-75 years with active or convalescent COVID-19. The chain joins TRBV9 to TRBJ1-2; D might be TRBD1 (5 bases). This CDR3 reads CASSVEGRYYGYTF. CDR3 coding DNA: TGTGCCAGCAGCGTAGAGGGGCGGTACTATGGCTACACCTTC.